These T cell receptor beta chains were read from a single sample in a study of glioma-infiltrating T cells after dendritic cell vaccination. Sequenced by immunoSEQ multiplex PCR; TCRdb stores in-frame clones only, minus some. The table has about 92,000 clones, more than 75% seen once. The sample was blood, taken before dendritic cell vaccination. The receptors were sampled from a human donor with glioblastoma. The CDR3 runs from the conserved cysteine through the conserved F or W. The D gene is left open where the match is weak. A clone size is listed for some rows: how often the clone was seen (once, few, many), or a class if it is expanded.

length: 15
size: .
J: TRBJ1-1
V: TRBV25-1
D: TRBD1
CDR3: CASSESGTVYDRAFF
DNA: TGTGCCAGCAGTGAGTCCGGGACAGTCTATGATAGGGCTTTCTTT

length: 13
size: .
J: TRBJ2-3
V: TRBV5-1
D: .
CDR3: CASRTVLADTQYF
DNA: TGCGCCAGCCGGACAGTTTTGGCAGATACGCAGTATTTT

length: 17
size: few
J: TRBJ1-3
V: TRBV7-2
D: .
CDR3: CASSLQPGASGGNTIYF
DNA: TGTGCCAGCAGCTTACAACCCGGAGCTTCGGGTGGAAACACCATATATTTT

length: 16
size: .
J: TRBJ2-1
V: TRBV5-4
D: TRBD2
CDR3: CASATASGNPYNEQFF
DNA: TGTGCCAGCGCTACTGCTAGCGGGAACCCCTACAATGAGCAGTTCTTC

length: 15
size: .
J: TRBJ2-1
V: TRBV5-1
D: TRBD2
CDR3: CASSHSGSSYNEQFF
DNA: TGCGCCAGCAGCCACAGCGGGAGTTCCTACAATGAGCAGTTCTTC

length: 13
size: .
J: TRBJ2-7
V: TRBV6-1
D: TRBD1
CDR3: CASSDPDRVEQYF
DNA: TGTGCCAGCAGTGACCCAGACAGGGTCGAGCAGTACTTC

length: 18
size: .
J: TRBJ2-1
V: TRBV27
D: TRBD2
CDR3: CASSLYRKRTSEEWEQFF
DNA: TGTGCCAGCAGTTTATACAGGAAAAGGACTAGCGAGGAGTGGGAGCAGTTCTTC

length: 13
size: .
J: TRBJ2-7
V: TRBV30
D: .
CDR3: CAWSVYRFAEQYF
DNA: TGTGCCTGGAGTGTATACAGGTTTGCCGAGCAGTACTTC

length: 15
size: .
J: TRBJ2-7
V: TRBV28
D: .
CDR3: CASRFITGGGGEQYF
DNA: TGTGCCAGCAGATTTATAACGGGAGGAGGGGGCGAGCAGTACTTC

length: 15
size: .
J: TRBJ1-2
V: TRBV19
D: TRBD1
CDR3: CASSTRQGPNYGYTF
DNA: TGTGCCAGTAGTACCAGACAGGGGCCAAACTATGGCTACACCTTC

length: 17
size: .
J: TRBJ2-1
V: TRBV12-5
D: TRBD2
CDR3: CASGFQTSGGSYNEQFF
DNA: TGTGCTAGTGGTTTCCAGACTAGCGGGGGCTCCTACAATGAGCAGTTCTTC

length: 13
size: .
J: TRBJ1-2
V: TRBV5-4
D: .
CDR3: CASSSTAYYGYTF
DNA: TGTGCCAGCAGCTCTACAGCTTACTATGGCTACACCTTC

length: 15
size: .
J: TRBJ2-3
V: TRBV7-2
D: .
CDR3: CASKEGRISTDTQYF
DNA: TGTGCCAGCAAGGAAGGGAGGATTAGCACAGATACGCAGTATTTT